Below are 25 T cell receptor beta chains sequenced from a single sample in a study of T cell changes during pregnancy in multiple sclerosis (dated by TCRdb to about 2019). Library preparation was by the immunoSEQ multiplex PCR assay. In its TCRdb copy, this immuneACCESS table keeps in-frame sequences only and misses some clones. Where compared with another copy, unresolved V genes explain less than half of these, and the others have no known cause. The sample table records about 44,000 clones; 80% to 90% of these occur just once. Approximately 1.1% of the sample rests with the top ten. The source was CD4+ T cells from peripheral blood mononuclear cells, collected after pregnancy. The receptors shown here come from a female donor with multiple sclerosis, enrolled in a pregnancy study.

V usage is TRBV11-1 and J usage is TRBJ2-7, with 7 bases lining up with TRBD1. V was clipped by 3 bases and J by 3 bases; unmatched bases: 8. From germline, CDR1 is SGHAT and CDR2 FQDESV (reference sequence). The CDR3 is made up of 15 amino acids. CDR3 amino acids: CASSLTGRQIYEQYF. CDR3 nucleotide sequence: TGTGCCAGCAGCTTGACAGGGCGGCAAATCTACGAGCAGTACTTC.

The chain combines TRBV5-6 with TRBJ2-3; weak D call: TRBD1 (5 bases). Per germline, CDR1 SGHDT and CDR2 YYEEEE. Trimming removed 5 bases at V and 1 base at J, with 8 bases between. The CDR3 extends over 13 amino acids. The CDR3 nucleotides are TGTGCCAGCAGTAAGACAGGCACAGATACGCAGTATTTT. It translates to CASSKTGTDTQYF. Drawing the rest from reference TRBV5-6 and TRBJ2-3, the complete variable domain is DAGVTQSPTHLIKTRGQQVTLRCSPKSGHDTVSWYQQALGQGPQFIFQYYEEEERQRGNFPDRFSGHQFPNYSSELNVNALLLGDSALYLCASSKTGTDTQYFGPGTRLTVL.

This clone has only one observation. V usage is TRBV7-9 and J usage is TRBJ1-5; no firm D call. CDR1 and CDR2 from the germline V gene are SEHNR and FQNEAQ (reference sequence). V lost 5 bases and J lost 10, with 6 bases in between. CDR3 size: 10 residues. CDR3 in amino acids: CASSPHPQHF. The CDR3 DNA is TGTGCCAGCAGCCCACACCCCCAGCATTTT.

In this sample, this clone turned up once. The identical CDR3 is also encoded by other nucleotide sequences in the sample. CDR3 bases: TGTGCCAGCAGTTCAAGCGGAAACACCGGGGAGCTGTTTTTT. Translation: CASSSSGNTGELFF. This chain connects TRBV7-9 to TRBJ2-2; tentative D call: TRBD2 (5 bases). Trimming took off 6 bases at V and 2 bases at J, with 10 bases between the two ends. CDR1 and CDR2 from the germline V gene are SEHNR and FQNEAQ (reference sequence). This CDR3 spans 14 amino acids.

Comments on this clone: One end of the junction does not line up with germline, which may come from a read error. Here the CDR3 DNA reads TGTGCTAGCAGCTTAGGGGTAGCGGGAGGGCAAGAGACCCAGTACTTC. It translates to CASSLGVAGGQETQYF. The chain combines TRBV7-7 with TRBJ2-5, with 11 bases fitting TRBD2. Germline V gene data show CDR1 as SSHAT and CDR2 as FNYEAQ (reference sequence). The CDR3 length is 16 residues.

V is TRBV29-1 and J is TRBJ2-3, with TRBD1 as a possible D gene (6 bases). The CDR3 totals 14 residues. Germline V gene lookup returns CDR1 SQVTM and CDR2 ANQGSEA. V lost 3 bases and J 5 bases, leaving 15 bases between the germline ends. The CDR3 is CSVENGAGEDTQYF. The DNA for the CDR3 is TGCAGCGTTGAGAATGGGGCAGGGGAAGATACGCAGTATTTT.

The chain combines TRBV27 with TRBJ2-3; TRBD2 matches at 7 bases. After removal of 3 bases from V and 4 bases from J, the junction contained 4 bases not matched to a gene. The CDR3 is 14 amino acids. Germline values: CDR1 MNHEY, CDR2 SMNVEV (reference sequence). In DNA, the CDR3 is TGTGCCAGCAGTTTCAAGCGGGACTCAGATACGCAGTATTTT. Translated, it gives CASSFKRDSDTQYF.

The chain carries TRBV9 and TRBJ1-3; weak D call: TRBD1 (6 bases). With 4 bases removed from V and 0 bases from J, the gap between germline ends came to 8 bases. CDR3 length: 14 residues. Germline V gene lookup returns CDR1 SGDLS and CDR2 YYNGEE. The CDR3 nucleotides read TGTGCCAGCAGCCAGGGGAACTCTGGAAACACCATATATTTT. As protein: CASSQGNSGNTIYF.

This chain connects TRBV30 to TRBJ1-2; 7 bases line up with TRBD1. Germline V lookup: CDR1 GTSNPN, CDR2 SVGIG (reference sequence). Losses at the gene ends were 4 bases for V and 8 bases for J; bases not matched to a gene: 7. CDR3 size: 12 residues. CDR3 DNA sequence: TGTGCCTGGACTGGACAGGCTTTCGGCTACACCTTC. Protein sequence: CAWTGQAFGYTF. Filled out from reference TRBV30 and TRBJ1-2, the complete variable domain reads SQTIHQWPATLVQPVGSPLSLECTVEGTSNPNLYWYRQAAGRGLQLLFYSVGIGQISSEVPQNLSASRPQDRQFILSSKKLLLSDSGFYLCAWTGQAFGYTFGSGTRLTVV.

This sequence joins TRBV28 and TRBJ2-1, with TRBD1 identical over 8 bases. J gave up 0 bases and V 8 bases, and 12 bases lay outside the gene matches. CDR1 is MDHEN, CDR2 SYDVKM, per germline. The CDR3 is 17 residues long. The CDR3 is CASGAGGLQSSYNEQFF. CDR3 nucleotides: TGTGCCAGCGGGGCAGGGGGCCTTCAGAGCTCCTACAATGAGCAGTTCTTC.

The chain combines TRBV6-1 with TRBJ2-7; D remains unclear. This CDR3 comprises 13 residues. Germline CDR1 is MNHNS and CDR2 is SASEGT. V gave up 6 bases and J gave up 1 base, with 10 bases separating them. CDR3 residues: CASRVDTSYEQYF. For the CDR3, the DNA is TGTGCCAGCAGAGTCGACACTTCCTACGAGCAGTACTTC.

Comments on this clone: At one end, the junction sequence differs from germline, possibly due to a read error. V usage is TRBV11-2 and J usage is TRBJ2-7; 9 bases are shared with TRBD1. The CDR3 covers 15 residues. Per germline, CDR1 SGHAT and CDR2 FQNNGV. CDR3 sequence reads: CASRQPGQGSSEQYF. The DNA for the CDR3 is TGTGCCAGCAGACAACCGGGACAGGGTTCCTCCGAGCAGTACTTC.

This rearrangement joins TRBV18 to TRBJ1-1, with D possibly being TRBD1 (5 bases). CDR3 length: 14 amino acids. From germline, CDR1 is KGHSH and CDR2 LQKENI. The V gene lost 2 bases and the J gene lost 1 base, with 8 bases spanning the gap. CDR3 coding DNA: TGTGCCAGCTCACCAAGGGGCAGGAACACTGAAGCTTTCTTT. Residues: CASSPRGRNTEAFF.

The V call is TRBV27, the J call TRBJ2-5; no definite D call. The CDR3 runs to 13 residues. V dropped 3 bases and J dropped 2 bases, with 7 bases sitting between them. Germline V gene lookup returns CDR1 MNHEY and CDR2 SMNVEV (reference sequence). The DNA for the CDR3 is TGTGCCAGCAGTTTCTCAGGTCAAGAGACCCAGTACTTC. This encodes CASSFSGQETQYF.

This clone was counted once. This chain uses TRBV6-1 with TRBJ2-6; weak D call: TRBD1 (6 bases). Germline V CDR1 and CDR2: MNHNS, SASEGT. The CDR3 sequence is 15 residues long. V was shortened by 8 bases and J by 0 bases, with 11 bases between the two germline ends. Written as DNA, the CDR3 is TGTGCCAGCGGACAGTCTAGCTCTGGGGCCAACGTCCTGACTTTC. Translated, it gives CASGQSSSGANVLTF.

V gene TRBV10-3 combines with J gene TRBJ2-1; TRBD2 matches 7 bases. V dropped 7 bases and J dropped 9; count of bases not matched to a gene: 12. The CDR3 covers 14 residues. The germline V gene has CDR1 ENHRY and CDR2 SYGVKD. DNA for the CDR3: TGTGCCATCAATCTCGGTGCGGGAGTAGGTGAGCAGTTCTTC. Its protein is CAINLGAGVGEQFF.

The CDR3 sequence: CASSLLAGGSRPHEQFF. The CDR3 nucleotides read TGTGCCAGCAGCTTACTAGCGGGAGGCTCCCGTCCACATGAGCAGTTCTTC. The rearrangement uses TRBV5-4 and TRBJ2-1; 12 bases agree with TRBD2. The CDR3 runs 17 residues. V shed 2 bases, J shed 8 bases, and the junction held 11 bases outside the gene matches. Germline V gives CDR1 SGHNT, CDR2 YYREEE (reference sequence).

The DNA of the CDR3 is TGCGCCAGCAGTGGACAGGGGAAGAATGAGCAGTTCTTC. Translated, it gives CASSGQGKNEQFF. J is TRBJ2-1 and V is TRBV5-1; 9 bases agree with TRBD1. J lost 7 bases, V lost 5 bases, and 4 bases had no gene match. The CDR3 covers 13 residues. The V gene's germline CDR1 is SGHRS and CDR2 YFSETQ.

The chain combines TRBV4-2 with TRBJ2-7; D ambiguous. Germline V lookup: CDR1 LGHNA, CDR2 YNFKEQ. There are 13 residues in the CDR3. V was shortened by 4 bases and J by 5 bases, with 12 bases between the two germline ends. CDR3 bases: TGTGCCAGCAGCCGCAGCTTGGGCGACGAGCAGTACTTC. Translated, it gives CASSRSLGDEQYF.

The chain joins TRBV28 to TRBJ2-3; D perhaps matches TRBD2 (6 bases). Germline V gene sequence: CDR1 MDHEN, CDR2 SYDVKM. The CDR3 is made up of 16 amino acids. Trimming stripped 3 bases from V and 3 bases from J, with 16 bases between. CDR3: CASSLIWREGTDTQYF. Here the CDR3 DNA reads TGTGCCAGCAGTTTGATATGGCGGGAAGGGACAGATACGCAGTATTTT.

The chain links TRBV19 to TRBJ2-7; possible D gene TRBD2, 7 bases. The V gene lost 3 bases and the J gene lost 2 bases, with 17 bases spanning the gap. CDR3 length equals 16 residues. The germline CDR1 and CDR2 sequences are LNHDA and SQIVND (reference sequence). Here the CDR3 DNA reads TGTGCCAGTAGTATGTCTGGGGGGGCCGCACCCTACGAGCAGTACTTC. Translated, it gives CASSMSGGAAPYEQYF.

V and J are TRBV4-2 and TRBJ2-3, with D perhaps TRBD2 (6 bases). Germline CDR1 and CDR2: LGHNA and YNFKEQ. Trimming took off 0 bases at V and 8 bases at J, with 6 bases between the two ends. This CDR3 has 12 amino acids. The CDR3 region has the DNA TGTGCCAGCAGCCAAGACGGGGGTACGCAGTATTTT. Its translation is CASSQDGGTQYF.

V is TRBV11-2 and J is TRBJ2-1, with D perhaps TRBD1 (6 bases). The CDR3 loop spans 15 amino acids. V gave up 3 bases and J gave up 5 bases, with 14 bases separating them. CDR1 SGHAT and CDR2 FQNNGV come from the germline V gene. The CDR3 DNA reads as TGTGCCAGCAGCTTCTCCCGGGACACCAACAATGAGCAGTTCTTC. Its protein is CASSFSRDTNNEQFF.

V usage is TRBV6-5 and J usage is TRBJ1-2; D might be TRBD1 (6 bases). This CDR3 is 14 amino acids long. Germline loops: CDR1 MNHEY, CDR2 SVGAGI. Between the trimmed V and J ends, which lost 6 bases and 0 bases, there was a span of 11 bases. The CDR3 DNA sequence: TGTGCCAGCAGCAGGGACAACTCTAACTATGGCTACACCTTC. Amino acid sequence: CASSRDNSNYGYTF.

The chain has TRBV4-1 and TRBJ1-3; D is unresolved. Trimming removed 8 bases at V and 4 bases at J, with 15 bases between. The germline gives CDR1 MGHRA, CDR2 YSYEKL. The CDR3 runs 14 residues. DNA of the CDR3: TGCGCCAGCCGACCTCCGGGTCCAGGAAACACCATATATTTT. This codes for CASRPPGPGNTIYF.